This is a list of T cell receptor beta chains from one sample in a study of siplizumab effects on memory and regulatory T cells. Clones were sequenced by immunoSEQ multiplex PCR, and TCRdb holds only the in-frame ones, with some missing. The sample lists fewer than 120,000 clones, around 90% seen once, with 1.3% in the top ten. The specimen sequenced was CD4+ T cells sorted from blood. Receptors were obtained from a human donor in good health. CDR3s include the opening cysteine and the closing phenylalanine or tryptophan. Some rows mark clone size as missing; the rest say once, few, many or name a class of expanded clone.

cdr3_aa	j_call	clone_size	v_call
CASSYSGGNQPQHF	TRBJ1-5	once	TRBV6-5
CASSPLALLAGGQETQYF	TRBJ2-5	NA	TRBV18